Following are 21 T cell receptor beta chains from one sample sequenced in a study of T cell clonotyping in hematopoietic cell transplantation. Indicated time point: recipient sample about 28 days before transplant, after cytoreduction. The table came from immunoSEQ multiplex PCR; TCRdb's copy has only in-frame clones and leaves some out. The sample has some 29,000 clones; approximately 80% are singletons. The material was peripheral blood mononuclear cells, obtained before stem cell transplant. The source of these receptors is a woman in her thirties with chronic myeloid leukemia. Some clones in this sample may be carry-over from other donors' samples.

The chain employs TRBV29-1 and TRBJ2-2, with unresolved D. Germline CDR1 and CDR2: SQVTM and ANQGSEA. The length of the CDR3 is 13 residues. V lost 5 bases and J lost 0, with 7 bases in between. The CDR3 protein is CSVKASNTGELFF. The CDR3 bases are TGCAGCGTTAAGGCCTCGAACACCGGGGAGCTGTTTTTT.

This rearrangement joins TRBV5-8 to TRBJ2-7, with 7 bases matching TRBD1. The J segment lost 5 bases and the V segment lost 5 bases, leaving 13 bases of the junction unmatched. This CDR3 has 15 residues. In germline, CDR1 is SGHTS, CDR2 YDEGEE. CDR3 sequence: CASRLRGRGFDEQYV. The CDR3 bases are TGTGCCAGCAGACTTAGGGGGCGAGGGTTCGACGAGCAGTACGTC.

The rearrangement joins TRBV30 to TRBJ1-1; D is undetermined. CDR1 and CDR2 from the germline V gene are GTSNPN and SVGIG (reference sequence). Trimming took 3 bases from V and 1 from J, leaving 9 bases between them. CDR3 length: 13 amino acids. The CDR3 spells CAWSFRWNTEAFF. CDR3 coding DNA: TGTGCCTGGAGCTTTAGGTGGAACACTGAAGCTTTCTTT.

Only one count was recorded for this clone. The V call is TRBV7-8, the J call TRBJ1-6, with D maybe TRBD1 (6 bases). V was cut by 6 bases and J by 9 bases, with 15 bases left in between. The CDR3 extends over 14 amino acids. Germline CDR1 and CDR2: SGHVS and FQNEAQ. In DNA form, the CDR3 reads TGTGCCAGCAGACCATCCGGGGGCATTTCACCCCTCCACTTT. Its translation is CASRPSGGISPLHF.

The rearrangement uses TRBV6-1 and TRBJ1-1; D call uncertain. Trimming removed 3 bases at V and 8 bases at J, with 7 bases between. Germline lookup yields CDR1 MNHNS and CDR2 SASEGT. The CDR3 contains 11 residues. CDR3 amino acids: CASSDSWEAFF. The CDR3 bases are TGTGCCAGCAGTGATAGTTGGGAAGCTTTCTTT.

This clone was seen just once. V is TRBV30 and J is TRBJ1-1; TRBD1 aligns across 10 bases. This CDR3 is built from 17 residues. Losses at the gene ends were 2 bases for V and 0 bases for J; bases not matched to a gene: 9. Germline CDR1 reads GTSNPN; CDR2 reads SVGIG (reference sequence). The CDR3 DNA sequence: TGTGCCTGGAGTTACGGGACAGGGGCCACCATGAACACTGAAGCTTTCTTT. This encodes CAWSYGTGATMNTEAFF. Using reference TRBV30 and TRBJ1-1 for the parts outside the CDR3, the full variable domain is SQTIHQWPATLVQPVGSPLSLECTVEGTSNPNLYWYRQAAGRGLQLLFYSVGIGQISSEVPQNLSASRPQDRQFILSSKKLLLSDSGFYLCAWSYGTGATMNTEAFFGQGTRLTVV.

This clone was seen just once. The chain combines TRBV5-4 with TRBJ2-7; 8 positions match TRBD2. Losses at the gene ends were 0 bases for V and 10 bases for J; bases not matched to a gene: 6. The CDR3 runs 13 residues. In germline, CDR1 is SGHNT, CDR2 YYREEE (reference sequence). The CDR3 here is CASSLAAGGPQYV. CDR3 DNA: TGTGCCAGCAGCTTGGCGGCGGGGGGCCCCCAGTACGTC.

The rearrangement links TRBV7-2 to TRBJ2-2; 8 nucleotides line up with TRBD1. V lost 3 bases, J lost 3 bases, and 3 bases stayed unmatched. CDR1 SGHTA and CDR2 FQGNSA come from the germline V gene. The CDR3 runs to 15 residues. The CDR3 loop reads CASSFRQGHTGELFF. CDR3 DNA: TGTGCCAGCAGCTTTAGACAGGGGCACACCGGGGAGCTGTTTTTT.

The chain links TRBV28 to TRBJ2-7; 9 nucleotides match TRBD2. In germline, CDR1 is MDHEN, CDR2 SYDVKM. With 10 bases clipped from V and 12 bases from J, the junction kept 7 bases outside the gene matches. This CDR3 contains 10 residues. The chain's CDR3 is CATTSGPSYV. CDR3 bases: TGTGCCACTACTAGCGGGCCTTCGTACGTC.

On this clone itself: A junction end diverges from the germline sequence, so it may reflect a read error. This chain joins TRBV18 and TRBJ1-2, with D perhaps TRBD1 (6 bases). CDR3 length: 14 residues. The germline gives CDR1 KGHSH, CDR2 LQKENI. CDR3 sequence reads: CASSPDSPNYGYTF. The CDR3 DNA reads TGTGCCAGCTCACCGGACAGTCCCAACTATGGCTATACCTTC. Complete variable domain (other parts from reference TRBV18 and TRBJ1-2): NAGVMQNPRHLVRRRGQEARLRCSPMKGHSHVYWYRQLPEEGLKFMVYLQKENIIDESGMPKERFSAEFPKEGPSILRIQQVVRGDSAAYFCASSPDSPNYGYTFGSGTRLTVV.

This clone was counted a few times. The rearrangement joins TRBV29-1 to TRBJ1-1; D remains unclear. CDR1 and CDR2 from the germline V gene are SQVTM and ANQGSEA. The CDR3 extends over 11 amino acids. Trimming left V 4 bases short and J 7 bases short, with 10 bases between. Here the CDR3 DNA reads TGCAGCGTTGGGTCACAGCATGAAGCTTTCTTT. This gives the protein CSVGSQHEAFF.

This chain uses TRBV6-5 with TRBJ1-2, with unresolved D. The V gene's germline CDR1 is MNHEY and CDR2 SVGAGI. The V end lost 2 bases, the J end lost 4 bases, and 8 bases lay between the germline ends. The CDR3 covers 13 residues. The CDR3 nucleotides read TGTGCCAGCAGTTACGAGGGATTCTATGGCTACACCTTC. Translation: CASSYEGFYGYTF.

The chain carries TRBV9 and TRBJ1-6, with 9 bases lining up with TRBD1. This CDR3 has 15 residues. CDR1 SGDLS and CDR2 YYNGEE come from the germline V gene. J gave up 9 bases and V 0 bases, and 4 bases lay outside the gene matches. The chain's CDR3 is CASSVGGQGGSPLHF. The CDR3 nucleotides are TGTGCCAGCAGCGTAGGGGGACAGGGTGGTTCACCCCTCCACTTT.

The chain couples TRBV28 to TRBJ2-5, with D hard to call. Trimming cost V 6 bases and J 5 bases, with 7 bases left between them. The CDR3 spans 11 residues. Germline-derived CDR1 and CDR2 are MDHEN and SYDVKM. The CDR3 DNA reads TGTGCCAGCAGGGGCTGGGAGACCCAGTACTTC. It yields the protein CASRGWETQYF.

CDR3 sequence: CASSGIPRSYEQYF. The CDR3 bases are TGTGCCAGCAGCGGCATTCCGCGCTCCTACGAGCAGTACTTC. J is TRBJ2-7 and V is TRBV27, with D unclear. CDR3 length equals 14 residues. The V end was cut by 6 bases, the J end by 0 bases, with 12 bases between. Per germline, CDR1 MNHEY and CDR2 SMNVEV (reference sequence).

The chain joins TRBV4-3 to TRBJ2-2; D might be TRBD1 (5 bases). V shed 8 bases and J shed 1 base, with 11 bases lying between them. From germline, CDR1 is LGHNA and CDR2 YSLEER. There are 14 residues in the CDR3. This CDR3 reads CASRRQGNTGELFF. In DNA, the CDR3 is TGCGCCAGCCGGCGGCAGGGGAACACCGGGGAGCTGTTTTTT.

This chain uses TRBV9 with TRBJ2-7; TRBD2 might be the D (6 bases). V dropped 2 bases and J dropped 3 bases, with 18 bases sitting between them. The CDR3 loop spans 16 amino acids. Germline CDR1 is SGDLS and CDR2 is YYNGEE. The CDR3 nucleotides read TGTGCCAGCAGCGTGGGGACTGGGCTCGGAATCTACGAGCAGTACTTC. This encodes CASSVGTGLGIYEQYF.

The V call is TRBV6-1, the J call TRBJ2-5; tentatively, D is TRBD2 (6 bases). The germline V gene has CDR1 MNHNS and CDR2 SASEGT. Trimming stripped 3 bases from V and 1 base from J, with 15 bases between. The CDR3 runs 16 residues. The CDR3 protein is CASSDQGGVLQETQYF. In nucleotides, the CDR3 is TGTGCCAGCAGTGACCAGGGCGGGGTGCTCCAAGAGACCCAGTACTTC.

This clone has just one count. The genes are TRBV2 and TRBJ1-1, with 7 positions matching TRBD1. CDR1 and CDR2 from the germline V gene are SNHLY and FYNNEI. This CDR3 has 15 amino acids. After removal of 2 bases from V and 7 bases from J, the junction contained 10 bases not matched to a gene. Written as DNA, the CDR3 is TGTGCCAGCAGTGAATTGGGTTGGGACAGCGTTGAAGCTTTCTTT. As protein: CASSELGWDSVEAFF.

The chain's CDR3 is CASSYQRGGYGYTF. The CDR3, as DNA: TGTGCCAGCAGTTACCAGCGCGGAGGCTATGGCTACACCTTC. The chain joins TRBV6-5 to TRBJ1-2; D is ambiguous. Germline V CDR1 and CDR2: MNHEY, SVGAGI. V gave up 2 bases and J gave up 4 bases, with 11 bases separating them. The CDR3 totals 14 residues.

V and J are TRBV5-6 and TRBJ1-5, with TRBD1 matching 8 bases. The V gene's germline CDR1 is SGHDT and CDR2 YYEEEE. The CDR3 spans 16 residues. J lost 6 bases, V lost 4 bases, and 12 bases had no gene match. CDR3 nucleotides: TGTGCCAGCAGCGCCACAGCCCGGACAGGGTCTCAGCCCCAGCATTTT. It is translated as CASSATARTGSQPQHF.